The table lists the clone carrying this TCR beta chain with a few counts. Its antigen is not identified. These data come from a study of T cells after yellow fever vaccination. V was cut by 6 bases and J by 4 bases, with 26 bases left in between. This CDR3 contains 18 residues. Germline-derived CDR1 and CDR2 are MNHEY and SMNVEV (reference sequence). 5'RACE template switching generated TCR cDNA, adding a universal primer site and UMIs. Each CDR3 protein is one row after TCRdb ran MiXCR on the 5' RACE reads. The data contain 340,000 or so distinct CDR3 sequences, approximately 12% of them singletons. Whole-study results and caveats: It was a weaker secondary response, yet one that peaked faster, at day 5 versus 15. Detected again after the booster were most primary-vaccination clones, at about 96% CD4 and approximately 85% CD8. The bulk population could contribute abundant contaminating clonotypes to FACS-sorted repertoires.

Material: CD4+ T cells sorted from PBMCs, obtained 15 days after the yellow fever booster vaccination. The chain uses TRBV27 and TRBJ2-3, with D uncertain. The TCR was taken from a man between 18 and 35 years old who received the YFV17D yellow fever vaccine. Written as DNA, the CDR3 is TGTGCCAGCAGCCCCCTTTTAACAAGCTGGGAAGTTTCAGATACGCAGTATTTT. Protein product: CASSPLLTSWEVSDTQYF.